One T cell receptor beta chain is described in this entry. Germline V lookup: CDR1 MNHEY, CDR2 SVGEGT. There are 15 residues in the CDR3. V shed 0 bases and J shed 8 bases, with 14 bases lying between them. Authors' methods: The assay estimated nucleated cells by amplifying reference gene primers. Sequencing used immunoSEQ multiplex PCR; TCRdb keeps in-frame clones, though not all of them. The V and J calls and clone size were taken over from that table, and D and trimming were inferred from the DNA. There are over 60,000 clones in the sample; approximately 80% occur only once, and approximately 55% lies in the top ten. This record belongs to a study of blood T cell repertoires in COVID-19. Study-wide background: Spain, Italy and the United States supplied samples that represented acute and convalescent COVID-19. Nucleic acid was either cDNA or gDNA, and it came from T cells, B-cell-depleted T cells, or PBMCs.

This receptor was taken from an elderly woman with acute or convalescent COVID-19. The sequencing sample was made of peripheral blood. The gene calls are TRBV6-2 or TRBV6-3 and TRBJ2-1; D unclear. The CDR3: CASSYSKAPRHEQFF. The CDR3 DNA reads TGTGCCAGCAGTTACTCGAAAGCACCCCGCCATGAGCAGTTCTTC.